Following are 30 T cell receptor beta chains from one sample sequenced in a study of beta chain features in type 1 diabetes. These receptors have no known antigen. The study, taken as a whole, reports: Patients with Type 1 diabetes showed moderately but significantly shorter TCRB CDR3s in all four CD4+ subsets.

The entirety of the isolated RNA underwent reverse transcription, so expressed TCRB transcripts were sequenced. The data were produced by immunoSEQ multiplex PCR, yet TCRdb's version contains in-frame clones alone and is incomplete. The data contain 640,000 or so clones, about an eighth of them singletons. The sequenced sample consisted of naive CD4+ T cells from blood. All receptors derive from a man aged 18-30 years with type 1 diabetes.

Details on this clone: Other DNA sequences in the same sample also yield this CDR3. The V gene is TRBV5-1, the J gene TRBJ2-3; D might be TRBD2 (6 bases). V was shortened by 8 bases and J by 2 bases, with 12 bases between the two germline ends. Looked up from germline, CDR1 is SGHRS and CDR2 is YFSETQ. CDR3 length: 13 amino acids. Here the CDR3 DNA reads TGCGCCAGTAGCGGTGGGAACACAGATACGCAGTATTTT. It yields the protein CASSGGNTDTQYF.

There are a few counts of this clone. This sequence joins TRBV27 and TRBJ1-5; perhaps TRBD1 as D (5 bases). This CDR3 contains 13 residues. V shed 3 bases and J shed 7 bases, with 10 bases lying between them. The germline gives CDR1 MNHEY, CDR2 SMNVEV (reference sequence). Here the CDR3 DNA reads TGTGCCAGCAGTTTTTCAGGGCCACAGCCCCAGCATTTT. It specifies CASSFSGPQPQHF.

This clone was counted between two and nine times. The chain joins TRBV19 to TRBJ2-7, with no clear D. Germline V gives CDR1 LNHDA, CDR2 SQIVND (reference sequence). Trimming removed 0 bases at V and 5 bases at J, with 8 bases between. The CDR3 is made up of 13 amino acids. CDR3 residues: CASSIDRGNEQYF. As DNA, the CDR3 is TGTGCCAGTAGTATAGATCGAGGAAACGAGCAGTACTTC.

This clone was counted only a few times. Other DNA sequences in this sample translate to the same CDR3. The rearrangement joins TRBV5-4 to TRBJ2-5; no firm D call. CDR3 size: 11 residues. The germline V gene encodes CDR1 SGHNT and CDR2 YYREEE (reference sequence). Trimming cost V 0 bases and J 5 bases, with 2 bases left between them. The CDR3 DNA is TGTGCCAGCAGCTTGGCGGAGACCCAGTACTTC. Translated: CASSLAETQYF.

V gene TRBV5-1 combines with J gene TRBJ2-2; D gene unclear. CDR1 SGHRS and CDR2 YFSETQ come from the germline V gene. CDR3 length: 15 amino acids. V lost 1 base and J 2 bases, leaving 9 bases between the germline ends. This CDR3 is CASSLFPGNTGELFF. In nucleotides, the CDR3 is TGCGCCAGCAGCTTGTTTCCAGGAAACACCGGGGAGCTGTTTTTT.

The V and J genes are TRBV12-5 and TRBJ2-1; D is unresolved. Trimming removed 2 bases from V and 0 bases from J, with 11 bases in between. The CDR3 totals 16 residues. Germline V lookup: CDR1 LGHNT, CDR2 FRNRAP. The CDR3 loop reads CASGLRTGSSYNEQFF. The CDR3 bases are TGTGCTAGTGGTTTGAGGACGGGTAGCTCCTACAATGAGCAGTTCTTC.

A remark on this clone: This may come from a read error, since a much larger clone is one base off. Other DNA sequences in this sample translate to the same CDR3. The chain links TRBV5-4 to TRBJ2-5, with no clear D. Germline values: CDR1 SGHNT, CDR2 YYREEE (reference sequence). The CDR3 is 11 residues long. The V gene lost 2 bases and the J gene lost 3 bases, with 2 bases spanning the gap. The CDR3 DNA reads TGTGCCAGCAGCTTCGAAGAGACCCAGTACTTC. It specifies CASSFEETQYF.

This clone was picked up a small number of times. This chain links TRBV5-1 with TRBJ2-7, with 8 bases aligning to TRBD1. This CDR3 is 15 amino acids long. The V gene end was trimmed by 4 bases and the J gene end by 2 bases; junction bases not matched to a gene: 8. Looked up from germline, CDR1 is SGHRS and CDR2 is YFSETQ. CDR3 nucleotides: TGCGCCAGCAGCGTTTCGACAGGGGCAACCTACGAGCAGTACTTC. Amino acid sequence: CASSVSTGATYEQYF.

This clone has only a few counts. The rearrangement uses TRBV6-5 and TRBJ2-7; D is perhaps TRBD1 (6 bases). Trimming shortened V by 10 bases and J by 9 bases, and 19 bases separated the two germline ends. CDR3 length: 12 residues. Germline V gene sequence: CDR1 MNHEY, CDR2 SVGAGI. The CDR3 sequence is CAIRSAGEGQYF. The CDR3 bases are TGTGCCATCCGTAGCGCAGGGGAAGGGCAGTACTTC.

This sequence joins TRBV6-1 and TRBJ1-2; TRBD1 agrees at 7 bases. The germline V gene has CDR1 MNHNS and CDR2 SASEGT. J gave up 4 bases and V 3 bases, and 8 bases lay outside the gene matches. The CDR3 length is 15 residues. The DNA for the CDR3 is TGTGCCAGCAGTGACGTACCGACAGGGAGCTATGGCTACACCTTC. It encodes CASSDVPTGSYGYTF.

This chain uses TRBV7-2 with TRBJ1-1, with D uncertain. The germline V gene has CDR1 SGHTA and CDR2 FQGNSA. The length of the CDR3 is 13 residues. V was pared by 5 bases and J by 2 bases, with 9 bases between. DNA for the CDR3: TGTGCCAGCAGCGCTGCCGTCAACACTGAAGCTTTCTTT. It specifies CASSAAVNTEAFF.

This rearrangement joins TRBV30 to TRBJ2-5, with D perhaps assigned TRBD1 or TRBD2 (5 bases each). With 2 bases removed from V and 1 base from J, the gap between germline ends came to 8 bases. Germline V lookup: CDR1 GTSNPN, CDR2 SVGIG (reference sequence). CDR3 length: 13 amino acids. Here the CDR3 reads CAWSRGLQETQYF. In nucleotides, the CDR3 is TGTGCCTGGAGTCGGGGCCTCCAAGAGACCCAGTACTTC.

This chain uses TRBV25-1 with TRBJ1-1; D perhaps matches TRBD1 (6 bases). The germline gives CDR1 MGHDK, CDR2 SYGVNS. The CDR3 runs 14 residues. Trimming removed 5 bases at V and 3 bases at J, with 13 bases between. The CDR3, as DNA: TGTGCCAGCAGTTCGGGGGCGCGAGACACTGAAGCTTTCTTT. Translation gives CASSSGARDTEAFF.

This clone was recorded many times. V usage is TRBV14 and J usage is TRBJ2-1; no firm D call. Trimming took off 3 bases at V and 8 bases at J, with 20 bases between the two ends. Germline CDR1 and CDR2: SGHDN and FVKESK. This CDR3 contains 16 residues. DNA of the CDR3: TGTGCCAGCAGCCACCTACACTCGAGAGGTGGGGATGAGCAGTTCTTC. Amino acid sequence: CASSHLHSRGGDEQFF.

This chain's CDR3 is CASSLLGIDTQYF. The CDR3 DNA reads TGTGCCAGCAGCTTACTCGGTATCGATACGCAGTATTTT. This chain uses TRBV7-9 with TRBJ2-3; no reliable D call. V lost 2 bases and J lost 6, with 9 bases in between. Germline V gene lookup returns CDR1 SEHNR and CDR2 FQNEAQ (reference sequence). The CDR3 is 13 amino acids.

The CDR3 loop reads CASSLEGYDYNEQFF. In DNA, the CDR3 is TGTGCCAGCAGCTTAGAGGGCTACGACTACAATGAGCAGTTCTTC. The chain couples TRBV7-8 to TRBJ2-1; no clear D. This CDR3 is built from 15 residues. The germline CDR1 and CDR2 sequences are SGHVS and FQNEAQ. Trimming took 1 base from V and 3 from J, leaving 10 bases between them.

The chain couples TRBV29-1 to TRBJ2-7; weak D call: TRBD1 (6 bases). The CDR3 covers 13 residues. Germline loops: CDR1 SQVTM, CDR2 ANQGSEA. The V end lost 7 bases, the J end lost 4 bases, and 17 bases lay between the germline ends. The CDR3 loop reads CSADGPGEYEQYF. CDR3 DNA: TGCAGCGCCGATGGTCCAGGGGAATACGAGCAGTACTTC.

The CDR3 DNA follows: TGTGCCAGTTCCCAGGGGGCGCAGGGCAATCAGCCCCAGCATTTT. Its translation is CASSQGAQGNQPQHF. This chain links TRBV18 with TRBJ1-5; 8 bases agree with TRBD1. The V segment lost 9 bases and the J segment 2 bases; nucleotides outside the gene matches: 9. In germline, CDR1 is KGHSH, CDR2 LQKENI. The length of the CDR3 is 15 residues.

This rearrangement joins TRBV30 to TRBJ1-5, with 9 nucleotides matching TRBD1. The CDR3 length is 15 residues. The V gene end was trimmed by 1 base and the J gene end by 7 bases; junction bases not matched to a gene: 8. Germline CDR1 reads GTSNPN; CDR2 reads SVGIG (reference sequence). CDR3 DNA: TGTGCCTGGAGTGCCCCGGGACAGGGCGACCAGCCCCAGCATTTT. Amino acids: CAWSAPGQGDQPQHF.

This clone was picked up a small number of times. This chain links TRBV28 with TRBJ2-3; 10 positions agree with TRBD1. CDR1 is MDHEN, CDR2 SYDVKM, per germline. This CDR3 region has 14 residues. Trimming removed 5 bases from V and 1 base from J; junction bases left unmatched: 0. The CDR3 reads CASSGTGGTDTQYF. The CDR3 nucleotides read TGTGCCAGCAGTGGGACAGGGGGCACAGATACGCAGTATTTT.

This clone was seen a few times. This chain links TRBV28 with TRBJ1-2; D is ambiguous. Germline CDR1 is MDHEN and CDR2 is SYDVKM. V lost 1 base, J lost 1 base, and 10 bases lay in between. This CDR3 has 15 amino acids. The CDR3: CASSLSVPNNYGYTF. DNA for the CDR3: TGTGCCAGCAGTTTATCCGTGCCCAATAACTATGGCTACACCTTC.

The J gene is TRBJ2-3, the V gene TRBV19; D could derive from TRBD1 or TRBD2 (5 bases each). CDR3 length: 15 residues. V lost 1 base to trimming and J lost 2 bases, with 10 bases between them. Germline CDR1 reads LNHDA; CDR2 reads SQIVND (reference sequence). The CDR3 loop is CASSIGDRVTDTQYF. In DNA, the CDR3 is TGTGCCAGTAGTATAGGGGACCGGGTCACAGATACGCAGTATTTT.

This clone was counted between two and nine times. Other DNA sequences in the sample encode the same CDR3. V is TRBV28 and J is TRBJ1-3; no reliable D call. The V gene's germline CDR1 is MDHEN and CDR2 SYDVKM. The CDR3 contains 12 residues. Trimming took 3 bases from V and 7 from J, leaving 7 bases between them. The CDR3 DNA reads TGTGCCAGCAGTTTTGGAGGGAACACCATATATTTT. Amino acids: CASSFGGNTIYF.

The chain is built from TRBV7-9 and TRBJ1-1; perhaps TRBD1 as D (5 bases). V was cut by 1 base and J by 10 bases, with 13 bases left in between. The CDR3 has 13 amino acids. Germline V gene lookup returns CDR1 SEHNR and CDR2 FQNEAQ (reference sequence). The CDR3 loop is CASSLVSRARAFF. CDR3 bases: TGTGCCAGCAGCTTAGTTTCCAGGGCCAGAGCTTTCTTT.

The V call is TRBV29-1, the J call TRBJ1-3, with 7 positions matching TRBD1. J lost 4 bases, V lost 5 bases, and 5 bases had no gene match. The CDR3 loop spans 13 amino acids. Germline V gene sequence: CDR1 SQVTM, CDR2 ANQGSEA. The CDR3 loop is CSVRDSPGNTIYF. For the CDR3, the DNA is TGCAGCGTTCGGGACAGTCCCGGAAACACCATATATTTT.

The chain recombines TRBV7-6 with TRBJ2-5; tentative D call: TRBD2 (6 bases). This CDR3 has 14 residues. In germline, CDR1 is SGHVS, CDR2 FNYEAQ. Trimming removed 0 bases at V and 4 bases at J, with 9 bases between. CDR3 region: CASSLAISGETQYF. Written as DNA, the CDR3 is TGTGCCAGCAGCTTAGCAATTAGCGGAGAGACCCAGTACTTC. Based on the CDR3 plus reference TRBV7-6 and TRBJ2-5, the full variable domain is GAGVSQSPRYKVTKRGQDVALRCDPISGHVSLYWYRQALGQGPEFLTYFNYEAQQDKSGLPNDRFSAERPEGSISTLTIQRTEQRDSAMYRCASSLAISGETQYFGPGTRLLVL.

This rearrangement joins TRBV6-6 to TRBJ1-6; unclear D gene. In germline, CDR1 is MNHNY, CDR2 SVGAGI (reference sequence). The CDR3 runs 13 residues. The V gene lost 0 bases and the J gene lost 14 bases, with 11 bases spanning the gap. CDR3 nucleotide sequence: TGTGCCAGCAGTTACTCTACCCTGGGGACCCTCCACTTT. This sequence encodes CASSYSTLGTLHF.

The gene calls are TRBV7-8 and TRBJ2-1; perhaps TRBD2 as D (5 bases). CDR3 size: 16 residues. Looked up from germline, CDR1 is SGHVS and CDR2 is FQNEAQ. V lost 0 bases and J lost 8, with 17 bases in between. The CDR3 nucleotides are TGTGCCAGCAGCTTAGCGTGGACTGGCCCTTGGGATGAGCAGTTCTTC. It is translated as CASSLAWTGPWDEQFF.

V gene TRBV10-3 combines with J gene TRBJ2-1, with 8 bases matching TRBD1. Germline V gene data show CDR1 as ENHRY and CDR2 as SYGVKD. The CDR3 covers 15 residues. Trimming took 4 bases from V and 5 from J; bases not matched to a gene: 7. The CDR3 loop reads CAISVEPDRDNEQFF. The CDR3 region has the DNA TGTGCCATCAGTGTGGAGCCGGACAGGGACAATGAGCAGTTCTTC.

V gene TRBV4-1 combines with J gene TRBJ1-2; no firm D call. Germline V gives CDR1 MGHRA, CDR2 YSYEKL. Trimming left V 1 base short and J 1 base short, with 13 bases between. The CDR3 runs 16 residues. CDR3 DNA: TGCGCCAGCAGCCAAGGTTGGGCGGGGAATAACTATGGCTACACCTTC. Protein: CASSQGWAGNNYGYTF.